This T cell receptor beta chain stems from a study of blood T cell repertoires in COVID-19. Study in general: Samples came from the United States, Italy and Spain, spanning acute and convalescent COVID-19.

Trimming at V came to 3 bases and at J to 4 bases, leaving 2 bases not matched to a gene. CDR1 is LGHDT, CDR2 YNNKEL, per germline (reference sequence). This CDR3 contains 13 residues. Libraries were prepared by immunoSEQ multiplex PCR; TCRdb keeps only in-frame clonotypes and omits some of them. Of a few hundred thousand clones listed, 90% are singletons. The Seattle patients joined while their infection was active and were tracked longitudinally afterward. This TCR was recovered from a woman aged 60 to 75 with COVID-19, enrolled during active disease. The chain links TRBV3-1 (or the pseudogene TRBV3-2) to TRBJ1-2, with 7 bases lining up with TRBD1. The sample was peripheral blood. The CDR3 reads CASSHGQAYGYTF. DNA for the CDR3: TGTGCCAGCAGCCATGGACAGGCCTATGGCTACACCTTC.